The clone carrying this T cell receptor (beta chain) was recorded many times. The data are from a study of early T cells in non-severe SARS-CoV-2 infection. Study-wide context: Unsorted whole-blood RNA was sequenced in bulk, leaving chains unpaired.

The germline V gene has CDR1 DFQATT and CDR2 SNEGSKA (reference sequence). The V segment lost 6 bases and the J segment 1 base; nucleotides outside the gene matches: 14. The CDR3 loop spans 18 amino acids. Each single cDNA molecule received a unique molecular identifier. Using its own MiXCR run on the 5' RACE reads, TCRdb lists one record per CDR3 protein. In the table there are fewer than 55,000 distinct CDR3 sequences, under 4.5% of which are singletons. The chain joins TRBV20-1 to TRBJ2-3, with 12 bases aligning to TRBD2. This TCR was sampled from an adult who was a healthcare worker with PCR-confirmed SARS-CoV-2 infection or an uninfected control (not recorded which). Sequenced sample: whole blood. The CDR3 DNA is TGCAGTGCCAGAAGTAGTCTAGCGGGAGGGCCCGGCACAGATACGCAGTATTTT. Translated, it gives CSARSSLAGGPGTDTQYF.